The rows below give T cell receptor beta chains drawn from one sample of a study of T-cell reconstitution after alpha-beta-depleted transplantation in children. TCRdb reprocessed the PCR reads via MiXCR and lists one record per CDR3 protein. The profile shows some 830,000 distinct CDR3 sequences, roughly 15% of them singletons. The material was PBMCs, mostly from graft donor cells, obtained 360 days after TCRalphabeta/CD19-depleted stem cell transplant. These receptors originate from a male patient younger than 18 who had a stem cell transplant for acute lymphoblastic leukemia, so the T cells may come from the graft donor. Each CDR3 is given with its conserved first and last residue. The D gene is left open where the match is weak. The listing skips clone size in some rows; elsewhere it reads once, few, many or a size class.

j_gene | abundance | v_gene | d_gene | CDR3nt | CDR3aa
TRBJ2-7 | NA | TRBV2 | NA | TGTGCCATCTGTTTAAGGGTCCTGGGGGGAAGTTCGATCTACGAGCAGTACTTC | CAICLRVLGGSSIYEQYF
TRBJ2-6 | many | TRBV4-2 | TRBD1 | TGTGCCAGCAGCCAAAGAAGTGACAGGGGATCGGGGGGGGCCAACGTCCTGACTTTC | CASSQRSDRGSGGANVLTF
TRBJ2-7 | NA | TRBV20-1 | TRBD1 | TGCAGTGCTAGTATTAGGGGACAGGGCAACGAGCAGTACTTC | CSASIRGQGNEQYF
TRBJ2-2 | NA | TRBV5-1 | TRBD2 | TGCGCCAGCAGCTACGACCTAGGACTAGCAGTAGCCACCGGGGAGCTGTTTTTT | CASSYDLGLAVATGELFF
TRBJ2-1 | many | TRBV6-2/TRBV6-3 | TRBD2 | TGTGCCAGCAGTTACACCGGGACTAGCGGTTACAATGAGCAGTTCTTC | CASSYTGTSGYNEQFF
TRBJ2-7 | many | TRBV10-3 | TRBD1 | TGTGCCATCAGTGAGGCGGGGACAGGGAGAAACTTC | CAISEAGTGRNF
TRBJ2-2 | few | TRBV12-3/TRBV12-4 | TRBD1 | TGTGCCAGCAGACTCGACAGGGTAGCCGGGGAGCTGTTTTTT | CASRLDRVAGELFF
TRBJ2-7 | many | TRBV18 | TRBD2 | TGTGCCAGCTCAAGGCAGCGGGAGAGCGAGCAGTACTTC | CASSRQRESEQYF
TRBJ2-1 | NA | TRBV11-2 | TRBD2 | TGTGCCAGCAGCTTAGAACCTAGCGGGCCCTCCTACAATGAGCAGTTCTTC | CASSLEPSGPSYNEQFF
TRBJ1-3 | NA | TRBV20-1 | TRBD1 | TGCAGTGCAAACAGGGGGCCGGGAAACACCATATATTTT | CSANRGPGNTIYF
TRBJ2-7 | many | TRBV6-5 | TRBD1 | TGTGCCAGCAGTTACTCCGGGACAGGCTACGAGCAGTACTTC | CASSYSGTGYEQYF
TRBJ1-3 | few | TRBV7-8 | NA | TGTGCCAGCAGCTTAGATTCGGGATACACCATATATTTT | CASSLDSGYTIYF
TRBJ2-3 | many | TRBV5-1 | TRBD2 | TGCGCCAGTCGCACTAGCGGGAGCACAGATACGCAGTATTTT | CASRTSGSTDTQYF
TRBJ1-5 | NA | TRBV12-3/TRBV12-4 | NA | TGTGCCAGCAGTTACCTTGTTCAGCCCCAGCATTTT | CASSYLVQPQHF
TRBJ1-1 | NA | TRBV7-9 | NA | TGTGCCAGCTACTTCCCTCTCATGAACACTGAAGCTTTCTTT | CASYFPLMNTEAFF
TRBJ2-7 | few | TRBV9 | TRBD1 | TGTGCCAGCAGCGCCGGACAGGGACAAACCTACGAGCAGTACTTC | CASSAGQGQTYEQYF
TRBJ2-1 | few | TRBV5-1 | TRBD2 | TGCGCCAGCGGAACGGTACCTAGCGGGAGATACAATGAGCAGTTCTTC | CASGTVPSGRYNEQFF
TRBJ2-1 | NA | TRBV27 | TRBD1 | TGTGCCAGCAGGGACAGGGCCCGAGCTGAGCAGTTCTTC | CASRDRARAEQFF
TRBJ2-3 | NA | TRBV24-1 | TRBD1 | TGTGCCACCAGAGGGGGCTTTCCAGATACGCAGTATTTT | CATRGGFPDTQYF
TRBJ2-2 | few | TRBV4-1 | NA | TGCGCCAGCAGCCAAGATCAGGGGGGAGACGGGGAGCTGTTTTTT | CASSQDQGGDGELFF
TRBJ2-7 | NA | TRBV9 | TRBD2 | TGTGCCAGCAGCGTAGGGACTAGCGAGAGCTACGAGCAGTACTTC | CASSVGTSESYEQYF
TRBJ2-2 | NA | TRBV4-1 | TRBD2 | TGCGCCAGCAGCCACTCGCGGACTAGCCTTTCCAACACCGGGGAGCTGTTTTTT | CASSHSRTSLSNTGELFF
TRBJ1-2 | few | TRBV6-5 | TRBD1 | TGTGCCAGCAGTTACTCGAGCAGGGGGCATGGCTACACCTTC | CASSYSSRGHGYTF
TRBJ2-2 | NA | TRBV7-9 | TRBD2 | TGTGCCAGCAGCTTTAAGCCTAGCGGGATTGTCGGGGAGCTGTTTTTT | CASSFKPSGIVGELFF
TRBJ2-7 | NA | TRBV11-2 | TRBD2 | TGTGCCAGCAGCGTTACGACCCCCGGGACTAGCGCCTACGAGCAGTACTTC | CASSVTTPGTSAYEQYF
TRBJ2-2 | many | TRBV5-1 | TRBD2 | TGCGCCAGCAGCACACTGACTAGCGGGAGGCCCGGGGAGCTGTTTTTT | CASSTLTSGRPGELFF
TRBJ1-1 | NA | TRBV6-1 | NA | TGTGCCAGCAGTCGAATACAGAACACTGAAGCTTTCTTT | CASSRIQNTEAFF
TRBJ2-7 | NA | TRBV20-1 | NA | TGCAGTGCTAATCGGGGGTCTTGGCAGCAGTACTTC | CSANRGSWQQYF
TRBJ2-4 | NA | TRBV5-1 | NA | TGCGCCAGCAGCTTCGCTGGGCCAGGTCAAATAGCCAAAAACATTCAGTACTTC | CASSFAGPGQIAKNIQYF
TRBJ2-7 | NA | TRBV12-3/TRBV12-4 | TRBD2 | TGTGCCAGCAGTTTACGGCGGGAGAGCACCTACGAGCAGTACTTC | CASSLRRESTYEQYF
TRBJ2-2 | NA | TRBV20-1 | NA | TGCAGTGCTCCCGGTCGGGTGCGGGCCGGGGAGCTGTTTTTT | CSAPGRVRAGELFF
TRBJ2-1 | NA | TRBV18 | NA | TGTGCCAGCTCACCACCGTCCGCAGGAGTCGGTGAGCAGTTCTTC | CASSPPSAGVGEQFF
TRBJ1-1 | few | TRBV27 | NA | TGTGCCAGCAGTTTTATTATGAACACTGAAGCTTTCTTT | CASSFIMNTEAFF
TRBJ2-3 | NA | TRBV11-2 | NA | TGTGCCAGCAGCTTAGATCCCCCAGGGTACACAGATACGCAGTATTTT | CASSLDPPGYTDTQYF
TRBJ2-7 | NA | TRBV4-2 | TRBD2 | TGTGCCAGCAGCCACATCCTAGCGGAGTCGTCCTACGAGCAGTACTTC | CASSHILAESSYEQYF
TRBJ2-6 | few | TRBV6-2/TRBV6-3 | NA | TGTGCCAGCAGTCCGGCCAACGTCCTGACTTTC | CASSPANVLTF
TRBJ2-1 | NA | TRBV29-1 | NA | TGCAGCGTTGACAGGGACCTCTACAATGAGCAGTTCTTC | CSVDRDLYNEQFF
TRBJ2-2 | NA | TRBV9 | NA | TGTGCCAGCAGCGTAGCTTGGGGAAACTCACATGACACCGGGGAGCTGTTTTTT | CASSVAWGNSHDTGELFF
TRBJ2-1 | many | TRBV9 | TRBD2 | TGTGCCAGCAGCGACGGGACTAGCGGCAATGAGCAGTTCTTC | CASSDGTSGNEQFF
TRBJ2-3 | NA | TRBV20-1 | NA | TGCAGTGCCCCCGCGCCCTATACGCAGTATTTT | CSAPAPYTQYF
TRBJ2-3 | NA | TRBV5-1 | NA | TGCGCCAGCAGGGTCATAACTAGCACAGATACGCAGTATTTT | CASRVITSTDTQYF
TRBJ2-1 | many | TRBV7-9 | NA | TGTGCCAGCAGCTCCCAGGACAGAGCAGTCTATGAGCAGTTCTTC | CASSSQDRAVYEQFF
TRBJ1-2 | few | TRBV9 | NA | TGTGCCAGCAGCATTGACCAGGGGTATGATGGCTACACCTTC | CASSIDQGYDGYTF
TRBJ2-1 | few | TRBV2 | TRBD2 | TGTGCCAGCAGTGAACTAGCGGACCTTAACGATGAGCAGTTCTTC | CASSELADLNDEQFF
TRBJ2-5 | few | TRBV5-1 | TRBD1 | TGCGCCAGCACACAGGGGCAGGTGGAGACCCAGTACTTC | CASTQGQVETQYF
TRBJ1-2 | few | TRBV9 | TRBD1 | TGTGCCAGCAGCCCACAGGACAGGGGCCATGGCTACACCTTC | CASSPQDRGHGYTF
TRBJ2-1 | NA | TRBV9 | TRBD2 | TGTGCCAGCAGCGCCCAACTCGGCGGGAGAGGGTCCAATGAGCAGTTCTTC | CASSAQLGGRGSNEQFF
TRBJ2-3 | NA | TRBV9 | NA | TGTGCCAGCAGCCCAGGGAATGCGCAGTATTTT | CASSPGNAQYF
TRBJ2-5 | NA | TRBV4-1 | TRBD1 | TGCGCCAGCAGCCCCAAGGAAAAGGGACAGGGCATCGAGACCCAGTACTTC | CASSPKEKGQGIETQYF
TRBJ2-5 | many | TRBV12-3/TRBV12-4 | TRBD2 | TGTGCCAGCAGTTTGGGTCGAGCGGGAGGGCCCTATCCCCAGTACTTC | CASSLGRAGGPYPQYF
TRBJ2-1 | NA | TRBV7-9 | TRBD2 | TGTGCCAGCAGTTCCGGACTAGCGGGATTTATGGATGAGCAGTTCTTC | CASSSGLAGFMDEQFF
TRBJ1-5 | few | TRBV9 | NA | TGTGCCAGCAGCGTAGGAGCGGTTGCCGAGCCCCAGCATTTT | CASSVGAVAEPQHF
TRBJ2-6 | NA | TRBV25-1 | NA | TGTGCCAGCAGTGAATCCCCAGGGTCTGGGGCCAACGTCCTGACTTTC | CASSESPGSGANVLTF
TRBJ2-3 | many | TRBV12-3/TRBV12-4 | NA | TGTGCCAGCAGTTCTTATACGCAGTATTTT | CASSSYTQYF